Shown below are 16 T cell receptor beta chains from a single sample sequenced in a study of OX40 agonist ivuxolimab in advanced cancers. Using immunoSEQ multiplex PCR, the repertoire was profiled, and TCRdb retains in-frame clones only, with some absent. The sample has fewer than 55,000 clones, 80% to 85% seen once. Here the sequenced sample was CD4+ or CD8+ T cells sorted from blood, taken in a trial of the OX40 agonist ivuxolimab. The receptors originated from an adult with an advanced solid tumor such as melanoma, head and neck, liver or kidney cancer.

The chain combines TRBV4-2 with TRBJ2-1; D is tentatively TRBD1 or TRBD2 (5 bases each). V lost 4 bases and J 14 bases, leaving 27 bases between the germline ends. The CDR3 is 16 residues long. CDR1 and CDR2 from the germline V gene are LGHNA and YNFKEQ. The DNA for the CDR3 is TGTGCCAGCAGCCCCGGAAATCAGGGACCGGATTTTGGGGAGTTCTTC. Translation gives CASSPGNQGPDFGEFF.

The rearrangement uses TRBV6-5 and TRBJ2-3; TRBD2 is a possible D gene (6 bases). This CDR3 contains 15 residues. V dropped 4 bases and J dropped 3 bases, with 14 bases sitting between them. Per germline, CDR1 MNHEY and CDR2 SVGAGI. The CDR3 sequence is CASSLPGDGTDTQYF. The DNA of the CDR3 is TGTGCCAGCAGTTTGCCGGGAGACGGTACAGATACGCAGTATTTT.

This clone was observed a single time. The chain joins TRBV6-5 to TRBJ2-7; 9 nucleotides line up with TRBD2. This CDR3 region has 14 residues. V lost 5 bases to trimming and J lost 1 base; unmatched junction nucleotides: 3. Germline lookup yields CDR1 MNHEY and CDR2 SVGAGI. The CDR3 spells CASSNSGRSYEQYF. The CDR3 coding sequence is TGTGCCAGCAGTAATAGCGGGAGATCCTACGAGCAGTACTTC.

In this sample, this clone is medium-sized. V and J are TRBV4-3 and TRBJ1-1; D is undetermined. Germline V gene data show CDR1 as LGHNA and CDR2 as YSLEER. V lost 1 base and J lost 2, with 8 bases in between. The CDR3 extends over 14 amino acids. The CDR3 coding sequence is TGCGCCAGCAGCCAAGTGCCTGATAACACTGAAGCTTTCTTT. Residues: CASSQVPDNTEAFF.

This sequence joins TRBV6-5 and TRBJ2-5; perhaps TRBD1 as D (5 bases). V was trimmed by 1 base and J by 0 bases, leaving 12 bases between them. Looked up from germline, CDR1 is MNHEY and CDR2 is SVGAGI. There are 16 residues in the CDR3. The CDR3 DNA is TGTGCCAGCAGTTACTGGCAGGGCAACTACCAAGAGACCCAGTACTTC. Residues: CASSYWQGNYQETQYF.

The V gene is TRBV7-8, the J gene TRBJ1-3; maybe TRBD1 (5 bases). CDR3 size: 13 residues. The germline gives CDR1 SGHVS, CDR2 FQNEAQ. V was pared by 7 bases and J by 2 bases, with 9 bases between. In DNA form, the CDR3 reads TGTGCCAGCATTCAGGGACCTGGAAACACCATATATTTT. Translated: CASIQGPGNTIYF. The full variable domain, with the rest looked up from reference TRBV7-8 and TRBJ1-3, is GAGVSQSPRYKVAKRGQDVALRCDPISGHVSLFWYQQALGQGPEFLTYFQNEAQLDKSGLPSDRFFAERPEGSVSTLKIQRTQQEDSAVYLCASIQGPGNTIYFGEGSWLTVV.

The chain combines TRBV28 with TRBJ2-5, with 13 bases identical to TRBD2. The CDR3 sequence is 15 residues long. Per germline, CDR1 MDHEN and CDR2 SYDVKM. With V trimmed by 5 bases and J by 4 bases, 4 bases remained unmatched. The CDR3 DNA reads TGTGCCAGCAGTACTAGCGGGGGGGCCCTAGAGACCCAGTACTTC. As protein: CASSTSGGALETQYF.

The chain recombines TRBV5-1 with TRBJ2-2, with D tentatively TRBD1 (6 bases). Trimming left V 0 bases short and J 6 bases short, with 15 bases between. CDR3 size: 16 residues. Germline V gene sequence: CDR1 SGHRS, CDR2 YFSETQ. Written as DNA, the CDR3 is TGCGCCAGCAGCTTGGTTTCAGGGGCGCTCGCCGGGGAGCTGTTTTTT. Translated: CASSLVSGALAGELFF.

The sample holds a few counts of this clone. The chain has TRBV9 and TRBJ1-5, with D tentatively TRBD1 (6 bases). The CDR3 is 14 amino acids. Germline V gene sequence: CDR1 SGDLS, CDR2 YYNGEE. V was cut by 0 bases and J by 4 bases, with 8 bases left in between. The DNA for the CDR3 is TGTGCCAGCAGCGTAGGGGGGCTAAATCAGCCCCAGCATTTT. Its protein is CASSVGGLNQPQHF.

The V call is TRBV7-9, the J call TRBJ2-5; D may be TRBD2 (7 bases). The V and J ends lost 4 bases and 2 bases respectively, with 14 bases between them. CDR1 SEHNR and CDR2 FQNEAQ come from the germline V gene (reference sequence). This CDR3 is built from 15 residues. CDR3 bases: TGTGCCAGCAGCTCCTGGGGGGGGCCGCAAGAGACCCAGTACTTC. Encoded protein: CASSSWGGPQETQYF.

The J gene is TRBJ1-5, the V gene TRBV5-6, with D unresolved. V dropped 4 bases and J dropped 0 bases, with 11 bases sitting between them. In germline, CDR1 is SGHDT, CDR2 YYEEEE. CDR3 size: 15 residues. The CDR3 loop is CASSLGKLSNQPQHF. The CDR3 nucleotides are TGTGCCAGCAGCCTAGGGAAACTTAGCAATCAGCCCCAGCATTTT.

This clone was observed a single time. The chain combines TRBV11-2 with TRBJ1-1; 8 bases are a match to TRBD1. CDR3 size: 16 residues. Germline V lookup: CDR1 SGHAT, CDR2 FQNNGV. After removal of 1 base from V and 0 bases from J, the junction contained 4 bases not matched to a gene. The CDR3 loop reads CASSLGAGGMNTEAFF. The CDR3 nucleotides are TGTGCCAGCAGCTTAGGTGCAGGGGGCATGAACACTGAAGCTTTCTTT.

The table lists this clone with a count of one. The chain carries TRBV4-3 and TRBJ1-5; D ambiguous. Germline V gene data show CDR1 as LGHNA and CDR2 as YSLEER. Trimming took 4 bases from V and 0 from J, leaving 10 bases between them. The CDR3 spans 15 residues. CDR3 in DNA: TGCGCCAGCAGCCTAGGACGGACTAGCAATCAGCCCCAGCATTTT. Encoded protein: CASSLGRTSNQPQHF.

The chain employs TRBV7-8 and TRBJ2-5, with 12 bases aligning to TRBD2. Looked up from germline, CDR1 is SGHVS and CDR2 is FQNEAQ. The ends lost 2 bases at V and 2 bases at J; junction bases unmatched: 9. The CDR3 has 18 amino acids. The CDR3 nucleotides read TGTGCCAGCAGCTTACCGCTAGCGGGAGGGCCGTGGCAAGAGACCCAGTACTTC. It specifies CASSLPLAGGPWQETQYF.

The rearrangement joins TRBV7-9 to TRBJ1-4; D unclear. This CDR3 has 17 amino acids. Trimming shortened V by 0 bases and J by 0 bases, and 11 bases separated the two germline ends. CDR1 is SEHNR and CDR2 is FQNEAQ in the germline V gene (reference sequence). The CDR3 bases are TGTGCCAGCAGCTTAGCGCTAGACGGAGCAACTAATGAAAAACTGTTTTTT. It codes for CASSLALDGATNEKLFF.

This chain uses TRBV9 with TRBJ1-5; 7 bases agree with TRBD1. Germline-derived CDR1 and CDR2 are SGDLS and YYNGEE. J was trimmed by 6 bases and V by 4 bases; bases with no gene match: 4. The CDR3 sequence is 13 residues long. CDR3 protein: CASSPGGSQPQHF. Written as DNA, the CDR3 is TGTGCCAGCAGCCCAGGGGGGAGTCAGCCCCAGCATTTT.